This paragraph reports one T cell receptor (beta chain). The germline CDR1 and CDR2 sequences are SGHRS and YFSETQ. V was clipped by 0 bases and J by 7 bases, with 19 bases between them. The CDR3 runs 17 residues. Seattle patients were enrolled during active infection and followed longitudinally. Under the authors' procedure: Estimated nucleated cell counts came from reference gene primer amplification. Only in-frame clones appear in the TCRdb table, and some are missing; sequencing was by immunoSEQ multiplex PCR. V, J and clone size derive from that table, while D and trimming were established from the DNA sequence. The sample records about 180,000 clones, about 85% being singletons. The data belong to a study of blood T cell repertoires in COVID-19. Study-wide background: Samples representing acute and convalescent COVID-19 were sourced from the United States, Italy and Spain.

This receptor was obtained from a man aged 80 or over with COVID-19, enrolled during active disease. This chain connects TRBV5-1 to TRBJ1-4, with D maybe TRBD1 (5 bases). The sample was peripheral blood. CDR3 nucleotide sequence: TGCGCCAGCAGCTTGGGGCCCAGGGCAGGCCGAAGTGAAAAACTGTTTTTT. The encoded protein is CASSLGPRAGRSEKLFF.